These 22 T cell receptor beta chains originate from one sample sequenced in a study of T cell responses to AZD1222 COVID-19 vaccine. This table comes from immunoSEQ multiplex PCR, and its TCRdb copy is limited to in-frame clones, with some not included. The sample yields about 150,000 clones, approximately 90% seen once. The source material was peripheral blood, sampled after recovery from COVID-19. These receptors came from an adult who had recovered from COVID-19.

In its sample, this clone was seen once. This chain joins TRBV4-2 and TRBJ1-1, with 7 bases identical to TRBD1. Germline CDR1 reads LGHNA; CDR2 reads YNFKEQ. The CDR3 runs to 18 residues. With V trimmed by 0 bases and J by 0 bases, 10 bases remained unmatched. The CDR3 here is CASSQEGTEFYMNTEAFF. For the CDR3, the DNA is TGTGCCAGCAGCCAAGAAGGGACAGAATTTTACATGAACACTGAAGCTTTCTTT.

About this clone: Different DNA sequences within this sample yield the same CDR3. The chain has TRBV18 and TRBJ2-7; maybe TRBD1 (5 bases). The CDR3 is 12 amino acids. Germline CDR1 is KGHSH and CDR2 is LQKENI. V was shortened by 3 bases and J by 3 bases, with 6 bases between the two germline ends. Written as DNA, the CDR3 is TGTGCCAGCTCACCGACAGACTACGAGCAGTACTTC. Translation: CASSPTDYEQYF. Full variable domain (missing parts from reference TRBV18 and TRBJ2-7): NAGVMQNPRHLVRRRGQEARLRCSPMKGHSHVYWYRQLPEEGLKFMVYLQKENIIDESGMPKERFSAEFPKEGPSILRIQQVVRGDSAAYFCASSPTDYEQYFGPGTRLTVT.

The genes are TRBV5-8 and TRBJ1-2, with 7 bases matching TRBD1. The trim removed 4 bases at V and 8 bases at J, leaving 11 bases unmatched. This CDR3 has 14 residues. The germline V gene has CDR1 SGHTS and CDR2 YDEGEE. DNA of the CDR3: TGTGCCAGCAGCGCCGCCTGGACAGGCCAAGGCTACACCTTC. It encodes CASSAAWTGQGYTF.

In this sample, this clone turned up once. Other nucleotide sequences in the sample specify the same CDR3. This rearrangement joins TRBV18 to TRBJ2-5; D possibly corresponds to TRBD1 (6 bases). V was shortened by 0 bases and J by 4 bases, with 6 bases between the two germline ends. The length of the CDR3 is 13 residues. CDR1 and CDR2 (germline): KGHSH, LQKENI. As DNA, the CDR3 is TGTGCCAGCTCACCACCAGGGGGAGAGACCCAGTACTTC. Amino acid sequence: CASSPPGGETQYF.

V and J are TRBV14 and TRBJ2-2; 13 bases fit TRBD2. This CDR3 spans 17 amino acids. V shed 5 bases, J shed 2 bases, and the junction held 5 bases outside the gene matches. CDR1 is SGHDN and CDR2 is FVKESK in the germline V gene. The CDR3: CASSTLAGGPNTGELFF. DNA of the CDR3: TGTGCCAGCAGCACACTAGCGGGGGGGCCTAACACCGGGGAGCTGTTTTTT. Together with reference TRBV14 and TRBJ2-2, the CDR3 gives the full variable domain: EAGVTQFPSHSVIEKGQTVTLRCDPISGHDNLYWYRRVMGKEIKFLLHFVKESKQDESGMPNNRFLAERTGGTYSTLKVQPAELEDSGVYFCASSTLAGGPNTGELFFGEGSRLTVL.

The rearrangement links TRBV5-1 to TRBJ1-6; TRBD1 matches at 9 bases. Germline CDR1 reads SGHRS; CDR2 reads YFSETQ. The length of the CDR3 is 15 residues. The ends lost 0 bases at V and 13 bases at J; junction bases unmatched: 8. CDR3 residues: CASSLGTGALAPLHF. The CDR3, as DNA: TGCGCCAGCAGCTTGGGGACAGGGGCTTTAGCGCCCCTCCACTTT.

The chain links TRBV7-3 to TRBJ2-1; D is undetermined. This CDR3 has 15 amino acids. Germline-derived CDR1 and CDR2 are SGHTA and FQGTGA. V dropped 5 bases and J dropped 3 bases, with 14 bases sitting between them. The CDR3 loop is CASSPANGNYNEQFF. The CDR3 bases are TGTGCCAGCAGCCCTGCTAACGGAAACTACAATGAGCAGTTCTTC.

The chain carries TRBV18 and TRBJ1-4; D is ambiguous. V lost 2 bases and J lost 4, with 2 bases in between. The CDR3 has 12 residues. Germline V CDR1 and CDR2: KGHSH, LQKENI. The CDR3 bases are TGTGCCAGCTCACCAAATAATGAAAAACTGTTTTTT. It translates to CASSPNNEKLFF.

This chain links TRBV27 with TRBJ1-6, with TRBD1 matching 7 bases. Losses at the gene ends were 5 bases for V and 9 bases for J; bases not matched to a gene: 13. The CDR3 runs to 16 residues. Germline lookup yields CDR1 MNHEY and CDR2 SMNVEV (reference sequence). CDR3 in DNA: TGTGCCAGCAGTCAAATAATGACAGGGTTTAGTTCACCCCTCCACTTT. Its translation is CASSQIMTGFSSPLHF.

In DNA form, the CDR3 reads TGTGCCATCAGCTTTGGAGGGGGGACAGGGAACACCGGGGAGCTGTTTTTT. As protein: CAISFGGGTGNTGELFF. The chain links TRBV10-3 to TRBJ2-2; 8 bases line up with TRBD1. This CDR3 comprises 17 residues. Germline V gives CDR1 ENHRY, CDR2 SYGVKD. The trim removed 6 bases at V and 1 base at J, leaving 10 bases unmatched.

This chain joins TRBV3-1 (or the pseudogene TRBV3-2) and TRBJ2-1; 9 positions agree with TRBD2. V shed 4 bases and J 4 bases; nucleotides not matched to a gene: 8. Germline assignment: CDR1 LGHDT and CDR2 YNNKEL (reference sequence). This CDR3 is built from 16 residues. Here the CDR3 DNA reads TGTGCCAGCAGCCTGCGCGCTAGCGGGGAATACAATGAGCAGTTCTTC. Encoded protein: CASSLRASGEYNEQFF.

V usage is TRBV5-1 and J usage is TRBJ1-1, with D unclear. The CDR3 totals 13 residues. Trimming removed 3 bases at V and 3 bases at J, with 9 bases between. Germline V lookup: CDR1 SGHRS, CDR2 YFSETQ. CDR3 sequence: CASSSSMDTEAFF. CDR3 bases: TGCGCCAGCAGCTCATCTATGGACACTGAAGCTTTCTTT.

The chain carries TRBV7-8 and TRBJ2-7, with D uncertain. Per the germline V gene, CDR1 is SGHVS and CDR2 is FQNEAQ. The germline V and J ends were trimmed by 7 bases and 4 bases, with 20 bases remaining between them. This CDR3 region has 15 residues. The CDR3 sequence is CASIKGPNQVYEQYF. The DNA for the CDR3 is TGTGCCAGCATCAAAGGGCCGAATCAAGTTTACGAGCAGTACTTC.

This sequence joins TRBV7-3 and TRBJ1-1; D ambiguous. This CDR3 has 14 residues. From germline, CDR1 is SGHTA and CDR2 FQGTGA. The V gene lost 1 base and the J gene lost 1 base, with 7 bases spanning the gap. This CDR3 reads CASSLSPGNTEAFF. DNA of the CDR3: TGTGCCAGCAGCTTAAGTCCTGGGAACACTGAAGCTTTCTTT.

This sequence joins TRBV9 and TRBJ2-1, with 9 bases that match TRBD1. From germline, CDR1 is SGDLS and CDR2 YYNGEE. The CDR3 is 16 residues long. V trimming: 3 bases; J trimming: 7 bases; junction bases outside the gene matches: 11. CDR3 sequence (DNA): TGTGCCAGCAGCGACCGAGGGGACAGGGTTCGTAATGAGCAGTTCTTC. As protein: CASSDRGDRVRNEQFF.

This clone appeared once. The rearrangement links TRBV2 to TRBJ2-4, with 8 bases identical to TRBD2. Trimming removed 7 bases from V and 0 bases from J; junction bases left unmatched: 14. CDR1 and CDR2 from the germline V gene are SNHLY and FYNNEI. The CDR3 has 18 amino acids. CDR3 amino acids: CASKREGLGPLAKNIQYF. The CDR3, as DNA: TGTGCCAGCAAACGGGAGGGCCTTGGGCCACTAGCCAAAAACATTCAGTACTTC.

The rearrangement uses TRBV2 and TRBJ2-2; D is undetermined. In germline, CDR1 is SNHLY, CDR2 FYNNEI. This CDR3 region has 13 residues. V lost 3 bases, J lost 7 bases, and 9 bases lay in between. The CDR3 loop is CASSEWEIGELFF. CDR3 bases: TGTGCCAGCAGTGAGTGGGAAATCGGGGAGCTGTTTTTT.

The DNA for the CDR3 is TGTGCCAGCAGCTTAGCTAGGGTACGAGTCTATGGCTACACCTTC. Protein product: CASSLARVRVYGYTF. The chain links TRBV7-9 to TRBJ1-2, with D uncertain. Germline values: CDR1 SEHNR, CDR2 FQNEAQ (reference sequence). There are 15 residues in the CDR3. Trimming took off 0 bases at V and 4 bases at J, with 12 bases between the two ends.

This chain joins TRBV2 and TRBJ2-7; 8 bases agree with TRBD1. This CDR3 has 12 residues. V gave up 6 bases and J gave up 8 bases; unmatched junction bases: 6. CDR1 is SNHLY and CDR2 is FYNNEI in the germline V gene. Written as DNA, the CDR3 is TGTGCCAGCAGAGCCGGGACAGGCCAGCAGTACTTC. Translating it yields CASRAGTGQQYF.

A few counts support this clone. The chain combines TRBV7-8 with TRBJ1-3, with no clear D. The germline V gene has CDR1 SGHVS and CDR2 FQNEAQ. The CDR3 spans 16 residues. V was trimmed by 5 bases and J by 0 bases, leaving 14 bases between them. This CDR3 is CASSLRGSFSGNTIYF. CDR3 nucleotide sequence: TGTGCCAGCAGCCTTCGCGGTTCCTTCTCTGGAAACACCATATATTTT.

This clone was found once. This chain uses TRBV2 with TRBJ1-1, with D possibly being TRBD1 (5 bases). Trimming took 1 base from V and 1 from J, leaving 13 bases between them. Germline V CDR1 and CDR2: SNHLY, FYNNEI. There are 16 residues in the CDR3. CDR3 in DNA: TGTGCCAGCAGTGAAGTATCGGGGGATGGGAACACTGAAGCTTTCTTT. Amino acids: CASSEVSGDGNTEAFF.

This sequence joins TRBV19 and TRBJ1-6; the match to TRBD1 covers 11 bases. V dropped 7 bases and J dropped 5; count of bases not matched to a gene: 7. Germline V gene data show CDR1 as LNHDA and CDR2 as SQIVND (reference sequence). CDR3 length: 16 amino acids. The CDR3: CASKQKGQGDNSPLHF. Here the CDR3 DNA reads TGTGCCAGTAAGCAAAAGGGACAGGGGGATAATTCACCCCTCCACTTT.